This T cell receptor beta chain was recorded in a study of cytomegalovirus exposure and HLA in healthy donors. About this clone: Its specificity is not known.

Study outcomes and limitations: By a later analysis, the bulk of CMV-associated TCR beta chains appeared HLA-restricted. It was assumed in the presence/absence analyses that sequencing depth was roughly uniform across donors.

This CDR3 contains 13 residues. V trimming: 5 bases; J trimming: 3 bases; junction bases outside the gene matches: 3. Germline CDR1 is SGHVS and CDR2 is FNYEAQ. The PCR ran on 60 Vbeta and 13 Jbeta primers. Repertoires were generated with immunoSEQ multiplex PCR, while TCRdb's copy carries only in-frame clones and drops some. This listing includes about 210,000 clones. The clonotype comes from a woman between 25 and 40 years old in good health and CMV-seropositive. J is TRBJ2-7 and V is TRBV7-6, with 8 bases fitting TRBD1. The sequenced sample consisted of PBMCs. For the CDR3, the DNA is TGTGCCAGCAGCCCGACAGGGGACTACGAGCAGTACTTC. It codes for CASSPTGDYEQYF.